The 19 T cell receptor beta chains in this list originate from one sample, sequenced in a study of T cell responses to AZD1222 COVID-19 vaccine. Clones were read by immunoSEQ multiplex PCR, and TCRdb kept only the in-frame ones, dropping some. The sample lists tens of thousands of clones, 90% occurring once. The sequencing used peripheral blood, collected 28 days after the second AZD1222 dose. All receptors derive from an adult who received the AZD1222 COVID-19 vaccine.

This chain joins TRBV7-9 and TRBJ2-1; TRBD1 matches 8 bases. The V gene's germline CDR1 is SEHNR and CDR2 FQNEAQ (reference sequence). The CDR3 spans 15 residues. Trimming at V came to 4 bases and at J to 0 bases, leaving 2 bases not matched to a gene. CDR3 residues: CASSSGQGSYNEQFF. In nucleotides, the CDR3 is TGTGCCAGCAGCTCTGGACAGGGCTCCTACAATGAGCAGTTCTTC.

The chain carries TRBV19 and TRBJ1-4; D may be TRBD1 (5 bases). Trimming cost V 4 bases and J 5 bases, with 8 bases left between them. CDR3 length: 13 amino acids. Germline lookup yields CDR1 LNHDA and CDR2 SQIVND (reference sequence). CDR3 sequence reads: CASSTTGNEKLFF. In DNA, the CDR3 is TGTGCCAGTAGTACTACAGGCAATGAAAAACTGTTTTTT.

This chain uses TRBV5-1 with TRBJ1-2; no firm D call. This CDR3 spans 14 amino acids. V was shortened by 0 bases and J by 4 bases, with 10 bases between the two germline ends. Germline CDR1 reads SGHRS; CDR2 reads YFSETQ. The CDR3: CASSLGEGTYGYTF. The CDR3, as DNA: TGCGCCAGCAGCTTGGGGGAGGGAACCTATGGCTACACCTTC.

The genes are TRBV28 and TRBJ1-1; D may be TRBD1 (5 bases). From germline, CDR1 is MDHEN and CDR2 SYDVKM. V was trimmed by 8 bases and J by 0 bases, leaving 10 bases between them. The CDR3 totals 13 residues. For the CDR3, the DNA is TGTGCCAGCTTGACAGCTTTGAACACTGAAGCTTTCTTT. It yields the protein CASLTALNTEAFF.

On this clone itself: Relative to the germline gene, one junction end is altered; a read error may explain this. The chain carries TRBV6-5 and TRBJ2-7, with 9 nucleotides matching TRBD1. This CDR3 spans 15 amino acids. CDR1 MNHEY and CDR2 SVGAGI come from the germline V gene. The CDR3 is CASSDSTGGSYEQYF. CDR3 DNA: TGTGCCAGCAGTGACTCGACAGGGGGCTCCTACGAGCAGTACTTC.

The chain is built from TRBV4-2 and TRBJ2-1; 7 bases fit TRBD2. The J segment lost 4 bases and the V segment lost 5 bases, leaving 8 bases of the junction unmatched. Per the germline V gene, CDR1 is LGHNA and CDR2 is YNFKEQ. This CDR3 contains 15 residues. CDR3 region: CASSYDLAEYNEQFF. The CDR3 DNA is TGTGCCAGCAGCTACGACCTAGCGGAGTACAATGAGCAGTTCTTC.

This clone has just one count. CDR3 DNA sequence: TGTGCCAGCTCCCCCGAGCAAGGGGGTTGGGCTGAAGCTTTCTTT. This gives the protein CASSPEQGGWAEAFF. The J gene is TRBJ1-1, the V gene TRBV18, with a weak D call TRBD1 (6 bases). V shed 6 bases and J shed 6 bases, with 20 bases lying between them. Germline CDR1 reads KGHSH; CDR2 reads LQKENI. The CDR3 spans 15 residues.

J is TRBJ1-6 and V is TRBV11-3; D not resolved. V lost 6 bases and J 9 bases, leaving 12 bases between the germline ends. The CDR3 consists of 13 residues. The germline CDR1 and CDR2 sequences are SGHNT and YENEEA. The DNA of the CDR3 is TGTGCCAGCAGTCCTTGGGGTACTTCACCCCTCCACTTT. This sequence encodes CASSPWGTSPLHF.

This chain joins TRBV6-5 and TRBJ2-7; the D gene is possibly TRBD2 (6 bases). The CDR3 has 12 amino acids. V was clipped by 7 bases and J by 3 bases, with 10 bases between them. Per germline, CDR1 MNHEY and CDR2 SVGAGI. CDR3 sequence: CASNSGYYEQYF. CDR3 in DNA: TGTGCCAGCAACAGCGGGTACTACGAGCAGTACTTC.

The chain joins TRBV11-3 to TRBJ1-2; D may be TRBD1 (5 bases). V lost 0 bases and J 7 bases, leaving 12 bases between the germline ends. Germline CDR1 is SGHNT and CDR2 is YENEEA. The CDR3 is made up of 14 amino acids. CDR3 amino acids: CASSLDGTEVGYTF. The CDR3 bases are TGTGCCAGCAGCTTAGATGGGACGGAGGTTGGCTACACCTTC.

The chain is built from TRBV29-1 and TRBJ2-7, with 8 nucleotides matching TRBD2. The trim removed 0 bases at V and 3 bases at J, leaving 7 bases unmatched. CDR1 SQVTM and CDR2 ANQGSEA come from the germline V gene. The length of the CDR3 is 15 residues. The CDR3 loop reads CSVEEGTRGDYEQYF. The CDR3 nucleotides read TGCAGCGTTGAAGAGGGGACTAGGGGCGACTACGAGCAGTACTTC.

This rearrangement joins TRBV5-4 to TRBJ2-1; TRBD1 matches 8 bases. CDR3 length: 12 residues. V lost 10 bases to trimming and J lost 7 bases; unmatched junction nucleotides: 7. Per germline, CDR1 SGHNT and CDR2 YYREEE (reference sequence). CDR3 DNA sequence: TGTGCCGGGGGACAGGAGGGGAATGAGCAGTTCTTC. Its protein is CAGGQEGNEQFF.

The chain employs TRBV5-1 and TRBJ2-2; D is perhaps TRBD2 (5 bases). The ends were cut back, 0 bases at V and 3 bases at J, with 9 bases in the middle. Germline V CDR1 and CDR2: SGHRS, YFSETQ. The CDR3 covers 15 residues. This chain's CDR3 is CASSLGTFHTGELFF. CDR3 sequence (DNA): TGCGCCAGCAGCTTGGGGACTTTTCACACCGGGGAGCTGTTTTTT.

The V call is TRBV7-9, the J call TRBJ2-7; D not certain. The CDR3 covers 18 residues. Germline values: CDR1 SEHNR, CDR2 FQNEAQ (reference sequence). The V and J ends lost 1 base and 4 bases respectively, with 23 bases between them. The DNA of the CDR3 is TGTGCCAGCAGCTTAGAATCGGTGGCAGACCTACCATCATACGAGCAGTACTTC. Translated, it gives CASSLESVADLPSYEQYF.

The chain couples TRBV25-1 to TRBJ1-4; D is perhaps TRBD1 (5 bases). V was trimmed by 1 base and J by 0 bases, leaving 12 bases between them. Germline V gene lookup returns CDR1 MGHDK and CDR2 SYGVNS. The CDR3 covers 17 residues. In DNA form, the CDR3 reads TGTGCCAGCAGTGAATTTCAAGGGACTGCAACTAATGAAAAACTGTTTTTT. Its protein is CASSEFQGTATNEKLFF.

The chain is built from TRBV3-1 (or the pseudogene TRBV3-2) and TRBJ1-2; 11 bases are shared with TRBD1. CDR1 and CDR2 (germline): LGHDT, YNNKEL (reference sequence). The CDR3 has 15 amino acids. Trimming took 0 bases from V and 6 from J; bases not matched to a gene: 3. Here the CDR3 DNA reads TGTGCCAGCAGCCAAGATGGGACAGGGGGTAATGGCTACACCTTC. It encodes CASSQDGTGGNGYTF.

The genes are TRBV2 and TRBJ2-5; 14 bases agree with TRBD2. Germline loops: CDR1 SNHLY, CDR2 FYNNEI. J gave up 4 bases and V 6 bases, and 7 bases lay outside the gene matches. The CDR3 contains 16 residues. The CDR3 DNA sequence: TGTGCCAGCAGGGAAAGACTAGCGGGAGGGGGAGAGACCCAGTACTTC. It specifies CASRERLAGGGETQYF.

The chain carries TRBV5-6 and TRBJ1-2; the D is unclear. The CDR3 has 14 amino acids. Trimming removed 7 bases at V and 1 base at J, with 14 bases between. The germline gives CDR1 SGHDT, CDR2 YYEEEE. DNA of the CDR3: TGTGCCAGCTCAGCTTATAGGGTTAACTATGGCTACACCTTC. Translated: CASSAYRVNYGYTF. The entire variable domain, with the rest obtained from reference TRBV5-6 and TRBJ1-2, is as follows: DAGVTQSPTHLIKTRGQQVTLRCSPKSGHDTVSWYQQALGQGPQFIFQYYEEEERQRGNFPDRFSGHQFPNYSSELNVNALLLGDSALYLCASSAYRVNYGYTFGSGTRLTVV.

The V and J genes are TRBV3-1 (or the pseudogene TRBV3-2) and TRBJ2-5; D not certain. From germline, CDR1 is LGHDT and CDR2 YNNKEL (reference sequence). There are 14 residues in the CDR3. Trimming left V 2 bases short and J 2 bases short, with 9 bases between. The CDR3 reads CASSQQLGQETQYF. The CDR3 DNA reads as TGTGCCAGCAGCCAACAGTTGGGGCAAGAGACCCAGTACTTC.